This T cell receptor (beta chain) was found in a study of cytomegalovirus exposure and HLA in healthy donors. Overall study: The platform used for the roughly 130 validation repertoires matched that of the 666 first-cohort repertoires, a later analysis reported.

This CDR3 is 11 amino acids long. V shed 4 bases and J shed 7 bases, with 9 bases lying between them. Germline loops: CDR1 SGHRS, CDR2 YFSETQ. TCRdb's table, derived via immunoSEQ multiplex PCR, lists solely in-frame clones and lacks some. Found here are about 64,000 clones, roughly 91% of them singletons; the top ten hold approximately 1.5%. The V and J genes are TRBV5-1 and TRBJ2-7, with TRBD2 as a possible D gene (5 bases). This clonotype was sampled from a woman in her late teens or twenties in good health and CMV-seronegative. Specimen: PBMCs. Written as DNA, the CDR3 is TGCGCCAGCAGCGAGGGTCAGGAGCAGTACTTC. Translation gives CASSEGQEQYF.